A single sample is the source of the 25 T cell receptor beta chains below, sequenced in a study of blood T cells in healthy people across ages. A sample-barcoded 5' primer and a J-beta primer mix were used in a second PCR of about 7 to 12 cycles. TCRdb passed the 5' RACE reads through MiXCR, listing each CDR3 protein once. The sample lists around 940,000 distinct CDR3 sequences, roughly 51% occurring once. Sequencing was carried out using blood. The receptors were sampled from a woman in her sixties in good health.

The V call is TRBV12-3 or TRBV12-4, the J call TRBJ2-1; 11 nucleotides line up with TRBD2. The CDR3 totals 15 residues. The V segment lost 3 bases and the J segment 9 bases; nucleotides outside the gene matches: 7. In DNA, the CDR3 is TGTGCCAGCAGTTTTGTAGCGGGAGGGGGTATTGAGCAGTTCTTC. Protein sequence: CASSFVAGGGIEQFF.

This clonotype showed up just a few times. The chain links TRBV19 to TRBJ2-7; D tentatively fits TRBD1 or TRBD2 (5 bases each). Trimming took 5 bases from V and 0 from J, leaving 14 bases between them. The CDR3 consists of 15 residues. Germline loops: CDR1 LNHDA, CDR2 SQIVND (reference sequence). CDR3 loop: CASSRYTGTSYEQYF. As DNA, the CDR3 is TGTGCCAGTAGTCGTTATACCGGGACCTCCTACGAGCAGTACTTC. The complete variable domain, with remaining parts taken from reference TRBV19 and TRBJ2-7, reads DGGITQSPKYLFRKEGQNVTLSCEQNLNHDAMYWYRQDPGQGLRLIYYSQIVNDFQKGDIAEGYSVSREKKESFPLTVTSAQKNPTAFYLCASSRYTGTSYEQYFGPGTRLTVT.

CDR3 coding DNA: TGTGCCAGCAGCTTACCTAGCGGACGCACAGATACGCAGTATTTT. Its protein product is CASSLPSGRTDTQYF. J is TRBJ2-3 and V is TRBV13, with 7 bases identical to TRBD2. The V gene end was trimmed by 2 bases and the J gene end by 1 base; junction bases not matched to a gene: 3. The CDR3 runs to 15 residues. Germline V CDR1 and CDR2: PRHDT, FYEKMQ (reference sequence).

This clonotype came up a few times. The rearrangement links TRBV29-1 to TRBJ2-7; D is unclear. CDR3 size: 11 residues. The germline V and J ends were trimmed by 7 bases and 6 bases, with 13 bases remaining between them. Looked up from germline, CDR1 is SQVTM and CDR2 is ANQGSEA. In nucleotides, the CDR3 is TGCAGCGGTCGACTTGCCTCCGAGCAGTACTTC. Amino acid sequence: CSGRLASEQYF.

This chain uses TRBV20-1 with TRBJ2-1, with 7 nucleotides matching TRBD2. The CDR3 consists of 14 residues. V shed 5 bases and J 6 bases; nucleotides not matched to a gene: 10. Per germline, CDR1 DFQATT and CDR2 SNEGSKA (reference sequence). The CDR3 loop reads CSAPTSWISNEQFF. CDR3 sequence (DNA): TGCAGTGCTCCGACTAGCTGGATCTCCAATGAGCAGTTCTTC.

V and J are TRBV3-1 and TRBJ2-4, with TRBD2 matching 7 bases. Judging by the DNA end, TRBJ2-5 fits better; the J call may be wrong. Germline V CDR1 and CDR2: LGHDT, YNNKEL (reference sequence). This CDR3 comprises 15 residues. The DNA of the CDR3 is TGTGCCAGCAGTTTTAGCGGGCCCCCGCGAGAGACCCAGTACTTC. It is translated as CASSFSGPPRETQYF.

The count of this clonotype is one. The J gene is TRBJ2-1, the V gene TRBV30; no clear D gene. This CDR3 region has 14 residues. Germline V gene sequence: CDR1 GTSNPN, CDR2 SVGIG (reference sequence). Trimming took 0 bases from V and 5 from J, leaving 11 bases between them. The DNA of the CDR3 is TGTGCCTGGAGTGTACGGCCCCTCCACAATGAGCAGTTCTTC. Translation gives CAWSVRPLHNEQFF. The full variable domain, with the rest looked up from reference TRBV30 and TRBJ2-1, is SQTIHQWPATLVQPVGSPLSLECTVEGTSNPNLYWYRQAAGRGLQLLFYSVGIGQISSEVPQNLSASRPQDRQFILSSKKLLLSDSGFYLCAWSVRPLHNEQFFGPGTRLTVL.

This clonotype was seen only once. One end of the junction is discordant with germline, which a read error may explain. The chain joins TRBV25-1 to TRBJ2-5; TRBD2 is a possible D gene (6 bases). The CDR3 is 16 residues long. Germline CDR1 reads MGHDK; CDR2 reads SYGVNS. The CDR3 spells CAGSYMGGTLQETQYF. As DNA, the CDR3 is TGTGCCGGCAGCTATATGGGCGGGACCCTCCAAGAGACCCAGTACTTC.

This clonotype was picked up a small number of times. This sequence joins TRBV28 and TRBJ2-1; D ambiguous. Germline V gene sequence: CDR1 MDHEN, CDR2 SYDVKM. Between the trimmed V and J ends, which lost 7 bases and 4 bases, there was a span of 14 bases. The CDR3 sequence is 14 residues long. The CDR3 nucleotides are TGTGCCAGCACCGATGGGCTCCGATACAATGAGCAGTTCTTC. Translation: CASTDGLRYNEQFF.

The rearrangement links TRBV7-3 to TRBJ2-3, with 8 bases lining up with TRBD1. The CDR3 totals 19 residues. Germline V lookup: CDR1 SGHTA, CDR2 FQGTGA. Trimming removed 3 bases from V and 2 bases from J; junction bases left unmatched: 16. The CDR3 DNA reads TGTGCCAGCAGCTTGACTCCAGGGGGCGGCCGTGGGCCCACAGATACGCAGTATTTT. This sequence encodes CASSLTPGGGRGPTDTQYF.

The chain joins TRBV27 to TRBJ1-2; 7 bases are a match to TRBD1. Losses at the gene ends were 5 bases for V and 6 bases for J; bases not matched to a gene: 6. There are 13 residues in the CDR3. Germline CDR1 is MNHEY and CDR2 is SMNVEV (reference sequence). The CDR3 loop reads CASSLSTGHGYTF. The CDR3 DNA is TGTGCCAGCAGTCTCTCGACAGGGCATGGCTACACCTTC.

This clonotype was detected many times. V gene TRBV4-1 combines with J gene TRBJ1-5, with a tentative D call TRBD1 (5 bases). Trimming pared 0 bases from V and 0 bases from J, leaving 6 bases between. Looked up from germline, CDR1 is MGHRA and CDR2 is YSYEKL. This CDR3 has 15 residues. The CDR3 here is CASSQDQGSNQPQHF. CDR3 nucleotide sequence: TGCGCCAGCAGCCAAGACCAGGGTAGCAATCAGCCCCAGCATTTT.

This clonotype was observed a handful of times. The chain carries TRBV6-4 and TRBJ2-1; D is tentatively TRBD1 or TRBD2 (5 bases each). This CDR3 has 16 amino acids. Between the trimmed V and J ends, which lost 2 bases and 6 bases, there was a span of 17 bases. CDR1 MRHNA and CDR2 SNTAGT come from the germline V gene. CDR3 nucleotides: TGTGCCAGCAGTGACCTCTACGGGACCCACCGCAATGAGCAGTTCTTC. Its translation: CASSDLYGTHRNEQFF.

The chain recombines TRBV6-5 with TRBJ2-7; 7 nucleotides agree with TRBD1. CDR1 and CDR2 (germline): MNHEY, SVGAGI. This CDR3 is built from 14 residues. V lost 6 bases to trimming and J lost 3 bases; unmatched junction nucleotides: 8. CDR3 in amino acids: CASRRGQNHYEQYF. DNA for the CDR3: TGTGCCAGCAGGAGGGGACAGAACCACTACGAGCAGTACTTC.

CDR3 region: CSARTWGSIYEQYF. CDR3 DNA sequence: TGCAGTGCTAGAACTTGGGGTTCGATCTACGAGCAGTACTTC. The gene calls are TRBV20-1 and TRBJ2-4; no reliable D call. TRBJ2-7 explains the end of the DNA better; the J call may be wrong. The germline V gene encodes CDR1 DFQATT and CDR2 SNEGSKA (reference sequence). The CDR3 totals 14 residues.

This chain connects TRBV12-3 or TRBV12-4 to TRBJ1-2; perhaps TRBD1 as D (6 bases). V lost 7 bases to trimming and J lost 10 bases, with 25 bases between them. The length of the CDR3 is 15 residues. The CDR3 bases are TGTGCCAGCAAAGAGACCACAGGGAGATATGGTGACTACACCTTC. As protein: CASKETTGRYGDYTF.

The rearrangement uses TRBV11-2 and TRBJ2-3; the match to TRBD1 covers 7 bases. Germline V CDR1 and CDR2: SGHAT, FQNNGV. The ends lost 1 base at V and 6 bases at J; junction bases unmatched: 10. This CDR3 region has 16 residues. CDR3 nucleotides: TGTGCCAGCAGCTTAGTCCCGCCACAGGGGACGGATACGCAGTATTTT. Translation gives CASSLVPPQGTDTQYF.

The chain has TRBV7-3 and TRBJ2-5; 7 bases align to TRBD2. Losses at the gene ends were 3 bases for V and 1 base for J; bases not matched to a gene: 11. The germline V gene has CDR1 SGHTA and CDR2 FQGTGA. This CDR3 spans 17 amino acids. The CDR3 loop is CASSFFGDGEGQETQYF. Written as DNA, the CDR3 is TGTGCCAGCAGCTTCTTCGGGGACGGGGAGGGCCAAGAGACCCAGTACTTC.

This clonotype was found a few times. The chain has TRBV4-1 and TRBJ2-3; D gene uncertain. This CDR3 comprises 15 residues. V lost 4 bases and J lost 4, with 15 bases in between. CDR1 MGHRA and CDR2 YSYEKL come from the germline V gene. CDR3 region: CASSPYPIAADTQYF. CDR3 nucleotide sequence: TGCGCCAGCAGCCCCTACCCCATCGCGGCAGATACGCAGTATTTT.

The chain has TRBV10-3 and TRBJ1-2; D gene ambiguous. Germline V gives CDR1 ENHRY, CDR2 SYGVKD. The CDR3 covers 14 residues. Trimming took off 5 bases at V and 0 bases at J, with 10 bases between the two ends. The CDR3 DNA sequence: TGTGCCATCAGTATTCGGGGTACTAACTATGGCTACACCTTC. Its translation is CAISIRGTNYGYTF.

The chain combines TRBV6-2 or TRBV6-3 with TRBJ2-3; D may be TRBD2 (5 bases). Per germline, CDR1 MNHEY and CDR2 SVGEGT. This CDR3 is built from 16 residues. Between the trimmed V and J ends, which lost 5 bases and 4 bases, there was a span of 19 bases. This CDR3 reads CASSPQVRTWADTQYF. The CDR3 DNA reads as TGTGCCAGCAGTCCTCAAGTCCGGACTTGGGCAGATACGCAGTATTTT.

The genes are TRBV7-2 and TRBJ2-7; D uncertain. V was pared by 1 base and J by 0 bases, with 13 bases between. Germline V gene data show CDR1 as SGHTA and CDR2 as FQGNSA. The CDR3 is 16 amino acids. This chain's CDR3 is CASSLDGTSLSYEQYF. Here the CDR3 DNA reads TGTGCCAGCAGCTTAGACGGCACCTCTCTCTCCTACGAGCAGTACTTC.

There are many counts of this clonotype. The chain joins TRBV2 to TRBJ2-7; 9 nucleotides line up with TRBD1. Unmatched junction bases numbered 5, after V lost 8 bases and J lost 3 bases. The CDR3 covers 13 residues. Germline CDR1 reads SNHLY; CDR2 reads FYNNEI. The CDR3 nucleotides are TGTGCCAGCGGTGGACAGGGGCTCTACGAGCAGTACTTC. Protein sequence: CASGGQGLYEQYF.

CDR3 DNA: TGCAGCGGGAAGGTTACGAACACCGGGGAGCTGTTTTTT. It codes for CSGKVTNTGELFF. The chain couples TRBV29-1 to TRBJ2-2; D gene uncertain. The CDR3 totals 13 residues. V lost 7 bases and J 0 bases, leaving 9 bases between the germline ends. CDR1 is SQVTM and CDR2 is ANQGSEA in the germline V gene.

V and J are TRBV20-1 and TRBJ2-1; possible D gene TRBD2, 5 bases. The length of the CDR3 is 17 residues. CDR1 and CDR2 from the germline V gene are DFQATT and SNEGSKA (reference sequence). V was pared by 0 bases and J by 4 bases, with 19 bases between. CDR3 sequence reads: CSARDLKREWTYNEQFF. CDR3 sequence (DNA): TGCAGTGCTAGAGATCTAAAGAGGGAGTGGACTTACAATGAGCAGTTCTTC.